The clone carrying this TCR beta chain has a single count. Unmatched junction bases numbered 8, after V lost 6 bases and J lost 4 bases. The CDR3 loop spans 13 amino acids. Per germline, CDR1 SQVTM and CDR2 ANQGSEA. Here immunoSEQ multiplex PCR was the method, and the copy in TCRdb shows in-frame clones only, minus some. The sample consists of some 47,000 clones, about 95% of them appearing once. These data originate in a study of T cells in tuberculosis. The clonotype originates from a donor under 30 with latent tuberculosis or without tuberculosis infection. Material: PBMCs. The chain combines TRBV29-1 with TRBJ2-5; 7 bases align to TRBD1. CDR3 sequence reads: CSVETGWGETQYF. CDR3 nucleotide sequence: TGCAGCGTGGAGACAGGGTGGGGAGAGACCCAGTACTTC.